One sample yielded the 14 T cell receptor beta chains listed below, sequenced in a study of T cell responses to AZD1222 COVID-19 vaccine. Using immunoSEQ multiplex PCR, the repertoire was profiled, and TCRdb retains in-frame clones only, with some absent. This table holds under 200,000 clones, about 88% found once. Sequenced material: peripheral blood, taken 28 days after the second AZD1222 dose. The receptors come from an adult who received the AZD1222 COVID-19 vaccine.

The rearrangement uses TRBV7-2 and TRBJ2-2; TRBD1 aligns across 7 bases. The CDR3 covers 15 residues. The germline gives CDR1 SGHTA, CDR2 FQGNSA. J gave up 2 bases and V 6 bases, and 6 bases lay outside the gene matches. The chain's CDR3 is CASSSRGRNTGELFF. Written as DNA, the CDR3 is TGTGCCAGCAGTTCAAGGGGGCGAAACACCGGGGAGCTGTTTTTT.

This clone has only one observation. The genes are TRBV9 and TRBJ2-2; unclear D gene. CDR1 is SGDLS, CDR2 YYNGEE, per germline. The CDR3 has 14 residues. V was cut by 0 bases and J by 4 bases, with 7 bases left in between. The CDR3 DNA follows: TGTGCCAGCAGCGTAGCTCCGGTCACCGGGGAGCTGTTTTTT. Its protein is CASSVAPVTGELFF.

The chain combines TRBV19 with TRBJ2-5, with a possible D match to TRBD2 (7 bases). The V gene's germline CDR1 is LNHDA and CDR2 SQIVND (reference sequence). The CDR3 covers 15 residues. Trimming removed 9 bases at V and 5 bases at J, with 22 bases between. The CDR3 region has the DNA TGTGCCAGCAGGAGGGGGGGAGGGCGTCCGGAGACCCAGTACTTC. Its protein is CASRRGGGRPETQYF.

CDR3 in amino acids: CASSPREDEAFF. CDR3 nucleotides: TGTGCCAGCAGTCCCCGGGAGGACGAAGCTTTCTTT. The chain recombines TRBV6-5 with TRBJ1-1; no clear D. CDR3 length: 12 amino acids. Germline CDR1 and CDR2: MNHEY and SVGAGI. With 5 bases removed from V and 8 bases from J, the gap between germline ends came to 12 bases.

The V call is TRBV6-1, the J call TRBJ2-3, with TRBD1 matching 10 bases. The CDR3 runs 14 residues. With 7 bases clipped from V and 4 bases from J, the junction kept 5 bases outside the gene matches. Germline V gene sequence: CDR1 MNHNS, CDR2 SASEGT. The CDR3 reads CASTRDRGADTQYF. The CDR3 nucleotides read TGTGCCAGCACCAGGGACAGGGGTGCAGATACGCAGTATTTT.

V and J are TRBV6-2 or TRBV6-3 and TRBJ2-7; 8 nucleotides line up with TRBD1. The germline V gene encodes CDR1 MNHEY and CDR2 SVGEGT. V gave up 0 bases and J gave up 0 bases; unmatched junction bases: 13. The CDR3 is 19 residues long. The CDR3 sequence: CASSYSGRGRIIRSYEQYF. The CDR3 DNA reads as TGTGCCAGCAGTTACTCTGGCAGGGGGCGAATCATTCGCTCCTACGAGCAGTACTTC.

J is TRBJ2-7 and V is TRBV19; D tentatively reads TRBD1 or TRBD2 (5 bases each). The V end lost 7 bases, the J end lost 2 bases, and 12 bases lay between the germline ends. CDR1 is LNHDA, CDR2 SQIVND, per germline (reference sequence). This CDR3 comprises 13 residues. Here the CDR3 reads CASKGRGTYEQYF. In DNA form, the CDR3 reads TGTGCCAGTAAGGGACGGGGAACCTACGAGCAGTACTTC. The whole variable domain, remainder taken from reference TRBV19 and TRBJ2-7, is DGGITQSPKYLFRKEGQNVTLSCEQNLNHDAMYWYRQDPGQGLRLIYYSQIVNDFQKGDIAEGYSVSREKKESFPLTVTSAQKNPTAFYLCASKGRGTYEQYFGPGTRLTVT.

The CDR3, as DNA: TGTGCCAGTAGTATCACGGGGAGCGATTCACCCCTCCACTTT. Protein product: CASSITGSDSPLHF. The rearrangement uses TRBV19 and TRBJ1-6; no clear D gene. Trimming cost V 3 bases and J 8 bases, with 11 bases left between them. CDR1 and CDR2 from the germline V gene are LNHDA and SQIVND (reference sequence). The CDR3 consists of 14 residues.

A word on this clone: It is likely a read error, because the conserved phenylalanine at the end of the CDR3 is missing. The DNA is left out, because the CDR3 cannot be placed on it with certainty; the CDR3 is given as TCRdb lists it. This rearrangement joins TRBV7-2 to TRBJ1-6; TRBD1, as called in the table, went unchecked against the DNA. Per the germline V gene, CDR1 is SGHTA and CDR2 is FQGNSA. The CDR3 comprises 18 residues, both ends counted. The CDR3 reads CASSLTGTGPTNPLYHVE.

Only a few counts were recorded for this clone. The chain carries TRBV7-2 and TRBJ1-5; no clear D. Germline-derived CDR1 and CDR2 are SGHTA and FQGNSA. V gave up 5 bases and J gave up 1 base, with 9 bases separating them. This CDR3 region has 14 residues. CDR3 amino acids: CASSPIGSNQPQHF. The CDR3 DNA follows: TGTGCCAGCAGCCCGATTGGGAGCAATCAGCCCCAGCATTTT.

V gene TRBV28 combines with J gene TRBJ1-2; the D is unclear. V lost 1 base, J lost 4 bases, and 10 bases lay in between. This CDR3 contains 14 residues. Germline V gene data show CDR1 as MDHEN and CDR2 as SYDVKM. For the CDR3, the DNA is TGTGCCAGCAGTTTATCTACGGAGTCCTATGGCTACACCTTC. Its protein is CASSLSTESYGYTF.

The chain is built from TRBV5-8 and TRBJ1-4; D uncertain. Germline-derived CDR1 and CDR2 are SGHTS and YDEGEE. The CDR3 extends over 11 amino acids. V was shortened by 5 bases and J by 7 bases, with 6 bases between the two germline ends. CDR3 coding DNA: TGTGCCAGCAGAGGACTTGAAAAACTGTTTTTT. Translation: CASRGLEKLFF.

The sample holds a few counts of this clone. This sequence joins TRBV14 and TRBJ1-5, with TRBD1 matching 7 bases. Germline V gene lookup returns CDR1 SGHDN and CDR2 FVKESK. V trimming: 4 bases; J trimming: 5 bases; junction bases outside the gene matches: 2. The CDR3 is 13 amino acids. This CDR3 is CASSRQGDQPQHF. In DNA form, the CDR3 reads TGTGCCAGCAGCCGACAGGGAGATCAGCCCCAGCATTTT. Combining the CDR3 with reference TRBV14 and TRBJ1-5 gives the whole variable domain EAGVTQFPSHSVIEKGQTVTLRCDPISGHDNLYWYRRVMGKEIKFLLHFVKESKQDESGMPNNRFLAERTGGTYSTLKVQPAELEDSGVYFCASSRQGDQPQHFGDGTRLSIL.

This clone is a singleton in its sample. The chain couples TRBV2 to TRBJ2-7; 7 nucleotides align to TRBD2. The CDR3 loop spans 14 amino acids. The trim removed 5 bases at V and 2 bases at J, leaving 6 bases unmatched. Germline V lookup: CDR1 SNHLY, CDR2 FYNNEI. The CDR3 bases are TGTGCCAGCAGTCTGGCGGGAGAGCCCTACGAGCAGTACTTC. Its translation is CASSLAGEPYEQYF. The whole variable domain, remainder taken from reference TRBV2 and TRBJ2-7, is EPEVTQTPSHQVTQMGQEVILRCVPISNHLYFYWYRQILGQKVEFLVSFYNNEISEKSEIFDDQFSVERPDGSNFTLKIRSTKLEDSAMYFCASSLAGEPYEQYFGPGTRLTVT.